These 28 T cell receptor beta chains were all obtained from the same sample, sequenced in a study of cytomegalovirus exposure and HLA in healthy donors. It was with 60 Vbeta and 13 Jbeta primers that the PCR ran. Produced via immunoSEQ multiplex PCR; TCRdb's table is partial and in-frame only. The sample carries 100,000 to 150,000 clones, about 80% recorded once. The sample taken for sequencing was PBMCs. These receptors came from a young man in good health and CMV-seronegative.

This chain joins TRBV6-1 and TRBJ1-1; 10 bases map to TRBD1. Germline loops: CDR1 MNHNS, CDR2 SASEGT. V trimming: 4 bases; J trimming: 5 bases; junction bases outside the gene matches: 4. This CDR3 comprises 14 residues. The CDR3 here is CASSVDRGRTEAFF. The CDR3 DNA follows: TGTGCCAGCAGTGTAGACAGGGGGCGGACTGAAGCTTTCTTT.

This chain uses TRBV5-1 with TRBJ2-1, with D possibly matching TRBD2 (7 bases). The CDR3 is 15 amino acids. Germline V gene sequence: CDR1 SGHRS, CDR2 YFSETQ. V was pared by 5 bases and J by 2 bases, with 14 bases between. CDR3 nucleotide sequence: TGCGCCAGCAGGTCAACGGGGGGCACCTACAATGAGCAGTTCTTC. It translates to CASRSTGGTYNEQFF.

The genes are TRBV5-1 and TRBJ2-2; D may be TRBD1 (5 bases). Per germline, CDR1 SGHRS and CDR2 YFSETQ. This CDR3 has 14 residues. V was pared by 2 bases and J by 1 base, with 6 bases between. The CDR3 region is CASSLTGNTGELFF. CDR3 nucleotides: TGCGCCAGCAGCTTAACAGGGAACACCGGGGAGCTGTTTTTT.

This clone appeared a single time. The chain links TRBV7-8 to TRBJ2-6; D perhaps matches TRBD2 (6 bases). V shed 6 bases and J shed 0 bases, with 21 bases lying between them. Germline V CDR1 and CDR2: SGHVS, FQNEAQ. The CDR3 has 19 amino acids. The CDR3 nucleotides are TGTGCCAGCAGGATTAGGTTCGGGGGATTTAGCTCTGGGGCCAACGTCCTGACTTTC. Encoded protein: CASRIRFGGFSSGANVLTF.

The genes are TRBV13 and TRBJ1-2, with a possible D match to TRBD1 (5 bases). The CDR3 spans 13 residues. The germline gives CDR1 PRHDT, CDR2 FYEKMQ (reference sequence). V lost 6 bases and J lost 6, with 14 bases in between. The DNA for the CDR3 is TGTGCCAGCAGACGTATGGTAGGGGATGGCTACACCTTC. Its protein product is CASRRMVGDGYTF. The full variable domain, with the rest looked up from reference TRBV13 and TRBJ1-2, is AAGVIQSPRHLIKEKRETATLKCYPIPRHDTVYWYQQGPGQDPQFLISFYEKMQSDKGSIPDRFSAQQFSDYHSELNMSSLELGDSALYFCASRRMVGDGYTFGSGTRLTVV.

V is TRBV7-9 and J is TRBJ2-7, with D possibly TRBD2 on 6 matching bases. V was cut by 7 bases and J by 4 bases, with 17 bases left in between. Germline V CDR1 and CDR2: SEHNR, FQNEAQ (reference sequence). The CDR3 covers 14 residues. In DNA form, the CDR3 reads TGTGCCAGCACCCCGTCTAGCGAACGATACGAGCAGTACTTC. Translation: CASTPSSERYEQYF.

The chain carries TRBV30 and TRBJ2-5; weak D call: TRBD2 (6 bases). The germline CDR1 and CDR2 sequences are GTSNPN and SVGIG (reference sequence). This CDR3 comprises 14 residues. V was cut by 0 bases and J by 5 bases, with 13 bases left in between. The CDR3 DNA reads TGTGCCTGGAGTGTACCGGGGGTTCAGGAGACCCAGTACTTC. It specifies CAWSVPGVQETQYF.

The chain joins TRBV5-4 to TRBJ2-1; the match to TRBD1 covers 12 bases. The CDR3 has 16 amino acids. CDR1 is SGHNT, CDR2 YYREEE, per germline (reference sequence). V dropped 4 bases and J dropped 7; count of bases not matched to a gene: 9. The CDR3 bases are TGTGCCAGCAGCCTTCCGGGACAGGGGGCGGGGAATGAGCAGTTCTTC. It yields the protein CASSLPGQGAGNEQFF.

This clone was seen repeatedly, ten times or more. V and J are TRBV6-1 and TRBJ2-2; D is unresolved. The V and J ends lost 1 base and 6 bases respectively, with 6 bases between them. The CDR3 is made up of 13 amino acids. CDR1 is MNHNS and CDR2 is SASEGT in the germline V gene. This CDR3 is CASSEGDAGELFF. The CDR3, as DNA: TGTGCCAGCAGTGAAGGCGATGCCGGGGAGCTGTTTTTT.

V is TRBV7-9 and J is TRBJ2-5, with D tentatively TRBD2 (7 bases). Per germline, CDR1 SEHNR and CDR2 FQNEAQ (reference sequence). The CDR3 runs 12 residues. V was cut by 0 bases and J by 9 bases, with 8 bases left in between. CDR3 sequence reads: CASSLAGGPQYF. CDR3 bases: TGTGCCAGCAGCTTAGCGGGGGGGCCCCAGTACTTC.

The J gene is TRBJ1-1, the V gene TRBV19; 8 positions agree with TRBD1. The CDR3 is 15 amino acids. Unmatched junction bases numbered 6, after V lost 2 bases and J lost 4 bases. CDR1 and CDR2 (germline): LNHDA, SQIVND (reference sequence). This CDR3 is CASSIPHRGGTEAFF. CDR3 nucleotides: TGTGCCAGTAGTATACCACACAGGGGGGGCACTGAAGCTTTCTTT.

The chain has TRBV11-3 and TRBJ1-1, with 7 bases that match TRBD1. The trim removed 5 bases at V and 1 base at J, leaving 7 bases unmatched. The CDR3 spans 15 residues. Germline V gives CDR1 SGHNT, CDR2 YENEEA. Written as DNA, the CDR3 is TGTGCCAGCAGCGCACGGGACAGTGAGAACACTGAAGCTTTCTTT. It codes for CASSARDSENTEAFF.

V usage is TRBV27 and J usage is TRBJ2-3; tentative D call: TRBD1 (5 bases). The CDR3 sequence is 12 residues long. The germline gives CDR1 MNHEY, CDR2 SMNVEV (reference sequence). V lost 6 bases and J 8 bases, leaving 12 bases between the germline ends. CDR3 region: CASSLGPGTQYF. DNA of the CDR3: TGTGCCAGCAGCCTGGGGCCGGGTACGCAGTATTTT.

CDR3 residues: CASSYDRAGGYTF. In nucleotides, the CDR3 is TGTGCCAGCAGCTACGACAGGGCTGGAGGCTACACCTTC. The rearrangement links TRBV2 to TRBJ1-2, with 7 bases lining up with TRBD1. The germline CDR1 and CDR2 sequences are SNHLY and FYNNEI. J was trimmed by 8 bases and V by 6 bases; bases with no gene match: 9. CDR3 size: 13 residues.

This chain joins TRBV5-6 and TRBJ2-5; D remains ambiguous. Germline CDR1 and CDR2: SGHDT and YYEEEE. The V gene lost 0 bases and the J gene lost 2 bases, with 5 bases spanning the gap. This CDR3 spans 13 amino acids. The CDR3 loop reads CASSLGYQETQYF. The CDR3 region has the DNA TGTGCCAGCAGCTTGGGCTATCAAGAGACCCAGTACTTC.

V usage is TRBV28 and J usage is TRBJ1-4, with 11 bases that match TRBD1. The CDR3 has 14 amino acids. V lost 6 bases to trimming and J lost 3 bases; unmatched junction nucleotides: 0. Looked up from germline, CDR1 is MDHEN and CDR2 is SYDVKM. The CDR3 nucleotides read TGTGCCAGCAGGGGACAGGGGGCTAATGAAAAACTGTTTTTT. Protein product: CASRGQGANEKLFF.

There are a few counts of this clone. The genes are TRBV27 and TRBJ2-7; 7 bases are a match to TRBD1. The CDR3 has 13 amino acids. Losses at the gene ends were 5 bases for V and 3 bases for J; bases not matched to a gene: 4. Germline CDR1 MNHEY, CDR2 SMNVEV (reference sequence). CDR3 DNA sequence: TGTGCCAGCAGTCCGGGGACAGACTACGAGCAGTACTTC. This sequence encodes CASSPGTDYEQYF.

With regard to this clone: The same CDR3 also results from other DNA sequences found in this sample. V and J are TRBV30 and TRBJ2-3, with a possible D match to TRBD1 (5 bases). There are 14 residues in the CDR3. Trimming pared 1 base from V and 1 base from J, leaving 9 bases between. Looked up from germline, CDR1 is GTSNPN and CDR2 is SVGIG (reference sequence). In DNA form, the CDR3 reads TGTGCCTGGAGTGGGGGCAGGGGCACAGATACGCAGTATTTT. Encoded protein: CAWSGGRGTDTQYF.

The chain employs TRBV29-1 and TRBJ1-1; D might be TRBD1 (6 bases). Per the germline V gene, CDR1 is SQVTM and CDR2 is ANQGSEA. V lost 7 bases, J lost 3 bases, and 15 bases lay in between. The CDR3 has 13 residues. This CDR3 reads CSAMRGLDTEAFF. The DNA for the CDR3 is TGCAGCGCGATGAGGGGGTTGGACACTGAAGCTTTCTTT.

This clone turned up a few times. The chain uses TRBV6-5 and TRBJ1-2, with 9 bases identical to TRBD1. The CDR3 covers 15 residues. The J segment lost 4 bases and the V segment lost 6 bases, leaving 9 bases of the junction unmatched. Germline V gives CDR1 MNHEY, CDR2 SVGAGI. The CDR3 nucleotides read TGTGCCAGCAGACCTCCGGGACAGGGCCTCTATGGCTACACCTTC. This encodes CASRPPGQGLYGYTF.

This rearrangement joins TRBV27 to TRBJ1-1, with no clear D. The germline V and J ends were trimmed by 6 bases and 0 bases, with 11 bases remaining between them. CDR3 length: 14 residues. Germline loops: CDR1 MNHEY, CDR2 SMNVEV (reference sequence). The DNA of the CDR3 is TGTGCCAGCAGACTTCGCGGGGTGAACACTGAAGCTTTCTTT. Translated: CASRLRGVNTEAFF.

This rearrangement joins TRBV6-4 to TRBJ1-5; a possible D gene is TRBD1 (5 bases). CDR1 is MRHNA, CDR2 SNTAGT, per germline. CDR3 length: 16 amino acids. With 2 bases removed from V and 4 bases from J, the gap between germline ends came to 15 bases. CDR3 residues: CASSDRAGRENQPQHF. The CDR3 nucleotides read TGTGCCAGCAGTGACAGGGCAGGGAGGGAAAATCAGCCCCAGCATTTT.

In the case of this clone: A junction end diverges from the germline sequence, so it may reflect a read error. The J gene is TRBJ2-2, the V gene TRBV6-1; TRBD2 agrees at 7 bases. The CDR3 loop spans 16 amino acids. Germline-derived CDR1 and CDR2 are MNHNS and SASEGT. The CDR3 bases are TGTGCCAGCAGTGGGACAAGCGGGGTGAACACCAGGGAGCTGTTTTTT. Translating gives CASSGTSGVNTRELFF.

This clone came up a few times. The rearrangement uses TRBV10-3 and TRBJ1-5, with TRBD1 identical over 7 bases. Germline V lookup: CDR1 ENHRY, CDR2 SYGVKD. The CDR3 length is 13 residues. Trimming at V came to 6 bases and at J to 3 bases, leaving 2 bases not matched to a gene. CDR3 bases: TGTGCCATCAGACAGGGGATCAATCAGCCCCAGCATTTT. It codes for CAIRQGINQPQHF.

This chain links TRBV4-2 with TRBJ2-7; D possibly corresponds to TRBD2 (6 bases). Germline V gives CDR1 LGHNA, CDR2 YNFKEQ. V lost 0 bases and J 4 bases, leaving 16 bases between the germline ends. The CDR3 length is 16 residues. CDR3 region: CASSQDFSAGGYEQYF. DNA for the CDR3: TGTGCCAGCAGCCAAGATTTTTCTGCCGGGGGATACGAGCAGTACTTC.

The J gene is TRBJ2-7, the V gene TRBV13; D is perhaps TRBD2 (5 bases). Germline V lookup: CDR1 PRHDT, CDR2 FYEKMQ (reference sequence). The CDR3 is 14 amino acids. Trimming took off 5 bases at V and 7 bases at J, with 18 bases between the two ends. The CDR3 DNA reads TGTGCCAGCAGCCCGGAGTTGGGGAGTCGGGAGCAGTACTTC. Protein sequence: CASSPELGSREQYF.

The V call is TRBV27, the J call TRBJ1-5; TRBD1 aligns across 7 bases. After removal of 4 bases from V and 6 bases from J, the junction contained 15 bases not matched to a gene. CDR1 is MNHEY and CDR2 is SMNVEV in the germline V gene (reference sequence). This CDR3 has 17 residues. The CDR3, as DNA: TGTGCCAGCAGTTCCACCCCCGACAGGGCGGGAGGTCAGCCCCAGCATTTT. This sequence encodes CASSSTPDRAGGQPQHF.

The CDR3: CASSVGQGRGYTF. CDR3 bases: TGTGCCAGCAGCGTGGGACAGGGTCGAGGCTACACCTTC. The rearrangement joins TRBV13 to TRBJ1-2; 9 nucleotides align to TRBD1. The CDR3 covers 13 residues. The trim removed 5 bases at V and 8 bases at J, leaving 6 bases unmatched. Germline CDR1 is PRHDT and CDR2 is FYEKMQ (reference sequence).